This entry is about one TCR beta chain. The sample is drawn from a study of blood T cell repertoires in COVID-19. Germline V gene data show CDR1 as SGHDT and CDR2 as YYEEEE. The CDR3 is 18 residues long. V was clipped by 5 bases and J by 0 bases; unmatched bases: 9. Assay: immunoSEQ multiplex PCR; the TCRdb copy retains only in-frame clones and omits some. The sample has about 170,000 clones; 84% are singletons. This clonotype originated in a man aged 45-60 years who had recovered from COVID-19. The specimen was PBMCs or T cells enriched from blood (not recorded which). This chain uses TRBV5-6 with TRBJ1-6; 9 bases are shared with TRBD1. CDR3 sequence (DNA): TGTGCCAGCAGTTTCGGACAGGGGCGAAGCTCCTATAATTCACCCCTCCACTTT. Amino acid sequence: CASSFGQGRSSYNSPLHF. Filled out from reference TRBV5-6 and TRBJ1-6, the complete variable domain reads DAGVTQSPTHLIKTRGQQVTLRCSPKSGHDTVSWYQQALGQGPQFIFQYYEEEERQRGNFPDRFSGHQFPNYSSELNVNALLLGDSALYLCASSFGQGRSSYNSPLHFGNGTRLTVT.